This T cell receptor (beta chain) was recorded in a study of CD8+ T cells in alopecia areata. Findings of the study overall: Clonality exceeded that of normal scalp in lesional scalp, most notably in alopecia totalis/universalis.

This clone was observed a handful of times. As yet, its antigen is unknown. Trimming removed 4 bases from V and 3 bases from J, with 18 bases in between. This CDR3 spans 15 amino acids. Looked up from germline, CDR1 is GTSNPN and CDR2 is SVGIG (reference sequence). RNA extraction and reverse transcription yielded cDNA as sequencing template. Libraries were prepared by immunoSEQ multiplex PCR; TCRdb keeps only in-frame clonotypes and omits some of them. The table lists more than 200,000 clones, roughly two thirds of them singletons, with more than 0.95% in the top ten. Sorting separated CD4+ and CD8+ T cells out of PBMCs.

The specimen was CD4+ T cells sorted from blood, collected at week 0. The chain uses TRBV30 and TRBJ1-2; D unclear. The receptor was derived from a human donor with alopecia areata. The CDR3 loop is CAWISDEVPHYGYTF. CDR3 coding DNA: TGTGCCTGGATTAGCGATGAAGTCCCCCACTATGGCTACACCTTC.